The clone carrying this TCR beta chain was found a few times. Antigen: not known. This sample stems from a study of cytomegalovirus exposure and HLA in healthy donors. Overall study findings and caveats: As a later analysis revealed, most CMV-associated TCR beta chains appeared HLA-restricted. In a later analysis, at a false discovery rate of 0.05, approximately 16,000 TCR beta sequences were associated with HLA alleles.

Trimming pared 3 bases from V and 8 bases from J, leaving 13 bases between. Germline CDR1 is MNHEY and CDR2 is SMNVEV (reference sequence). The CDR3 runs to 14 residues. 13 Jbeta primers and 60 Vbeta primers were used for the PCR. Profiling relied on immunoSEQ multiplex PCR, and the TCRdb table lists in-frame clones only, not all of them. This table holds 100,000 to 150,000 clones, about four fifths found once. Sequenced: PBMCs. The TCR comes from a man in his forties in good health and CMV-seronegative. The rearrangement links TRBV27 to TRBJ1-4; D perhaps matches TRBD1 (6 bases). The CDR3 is CASSLGQGTEKLFF. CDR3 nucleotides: TGTGCCAGCAGTTTGGGACAAGGAACGGAAAAACTGTTTTTT.